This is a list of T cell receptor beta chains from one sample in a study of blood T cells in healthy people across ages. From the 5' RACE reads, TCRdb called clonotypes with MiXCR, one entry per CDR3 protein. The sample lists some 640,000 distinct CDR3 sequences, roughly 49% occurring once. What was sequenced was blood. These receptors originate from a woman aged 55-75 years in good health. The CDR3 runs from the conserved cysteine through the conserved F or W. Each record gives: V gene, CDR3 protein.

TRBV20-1 CSALGTSGSLNTGELFF
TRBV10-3 CAISSGLGDAGELFF
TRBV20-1 CSAKSGGMASYEQYF
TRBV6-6 CASSYSVVSDPDLIQFF
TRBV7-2 CASSVDPARYEQYF
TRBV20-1 CSARDAGGQETQYF
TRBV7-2 CASGDRHTDTQYF
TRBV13 CASSPGTARSGANVLTF
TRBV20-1 CSAQAGQVGGYTF
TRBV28 CASSAGGLMLIAKNIQYF
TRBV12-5 CASGLSNYGYTF
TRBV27 CASSIQGKNYEQYF
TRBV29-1 CSAGTLNTGELFF
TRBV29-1 CSVERERGGNGYTF
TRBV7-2 CASSLVANYEQYF
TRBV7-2 CASSSGPTRFF
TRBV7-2 CASSLSGLFSYEQYF
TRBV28 CASSVSGGSNVLTF